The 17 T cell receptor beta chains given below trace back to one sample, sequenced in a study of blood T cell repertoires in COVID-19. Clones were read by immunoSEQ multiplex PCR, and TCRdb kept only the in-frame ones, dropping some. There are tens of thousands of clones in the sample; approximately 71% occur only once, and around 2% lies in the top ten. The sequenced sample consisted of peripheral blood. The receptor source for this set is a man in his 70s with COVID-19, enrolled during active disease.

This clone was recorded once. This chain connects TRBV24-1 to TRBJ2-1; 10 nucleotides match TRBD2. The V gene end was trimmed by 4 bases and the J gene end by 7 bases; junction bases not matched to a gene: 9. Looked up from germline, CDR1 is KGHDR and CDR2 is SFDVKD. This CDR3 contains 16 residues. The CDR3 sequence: CATSDPQREGPNEQFF. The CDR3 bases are TGTGCCACCAGTGACCCTCAGCGGGAGGGCCCGAATGAGCAGTTCTTC.

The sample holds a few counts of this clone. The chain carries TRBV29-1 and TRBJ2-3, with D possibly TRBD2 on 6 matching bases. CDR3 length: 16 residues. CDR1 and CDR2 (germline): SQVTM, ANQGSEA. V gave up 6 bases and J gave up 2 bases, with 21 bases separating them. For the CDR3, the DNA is TGCAGCGTCCGGAGGGGATCCCTACCCCACACAGATACGCAGTATTTT. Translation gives CSVRRGSLPHTDTQYF.

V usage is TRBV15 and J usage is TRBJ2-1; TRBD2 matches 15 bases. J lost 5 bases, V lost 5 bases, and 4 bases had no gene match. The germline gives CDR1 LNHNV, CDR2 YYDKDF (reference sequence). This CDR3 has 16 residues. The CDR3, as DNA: TGTGCCACCAGCTGGGGACTAGCGGGAGGACACAATGAGCAGTTCTTC. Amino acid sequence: CATSWGLAGGHNEQFF.

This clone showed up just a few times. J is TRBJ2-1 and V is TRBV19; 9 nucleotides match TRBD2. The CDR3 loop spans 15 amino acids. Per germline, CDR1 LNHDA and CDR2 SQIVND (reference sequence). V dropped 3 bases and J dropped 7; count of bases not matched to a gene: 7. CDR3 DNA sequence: TGTGCCAGTAGTATTAGCGGGAGTCTTGATAATGAGCAGTTCTTC. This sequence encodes CASSISGSLDNEQFF.

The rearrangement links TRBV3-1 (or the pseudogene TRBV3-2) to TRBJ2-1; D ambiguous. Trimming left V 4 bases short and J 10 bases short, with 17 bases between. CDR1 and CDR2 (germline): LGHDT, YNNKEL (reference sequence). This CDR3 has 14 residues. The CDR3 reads CASSRDLGSMEQFF. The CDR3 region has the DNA TGTGCCAGCAGCCGCGACCTAGGATCAATGGAGCAGTTCTTC.

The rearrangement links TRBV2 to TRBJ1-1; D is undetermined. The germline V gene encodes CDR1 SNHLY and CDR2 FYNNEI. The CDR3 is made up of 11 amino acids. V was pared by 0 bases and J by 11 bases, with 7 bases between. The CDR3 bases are TGTGCCAGCAGTGAAGCCCGGTTGGCTTTCTTT. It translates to CASSEARLAFF.

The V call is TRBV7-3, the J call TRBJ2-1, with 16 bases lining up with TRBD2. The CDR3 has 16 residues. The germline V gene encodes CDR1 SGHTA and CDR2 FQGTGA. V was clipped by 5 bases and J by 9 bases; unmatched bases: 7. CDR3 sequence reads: CASSPLGLAGGGEQFF. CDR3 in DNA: TGTGCCAGCAGCCCTCTGGGACTAGCGGGAGGGGGTGAGCAGTTCTTC. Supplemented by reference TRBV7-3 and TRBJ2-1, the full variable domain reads GAGVSQTPSNKVTEKGKYVELRCDPISGHTALYWYRQSLGQGPEFLIYFQGTGAADDSGLPNDRFFAVRPEGSVSTLKIQRTERGDSAVYLCASSPLGLAGGGEQFFGPGTRLTVL.

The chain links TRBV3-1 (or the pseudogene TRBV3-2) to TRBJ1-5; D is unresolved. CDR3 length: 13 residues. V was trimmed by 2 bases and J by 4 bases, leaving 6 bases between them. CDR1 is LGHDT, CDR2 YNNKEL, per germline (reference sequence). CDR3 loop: CASSQMSNQPQHF. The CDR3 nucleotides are TGTGCCAGCAGCCAAATGAGTAATCAGCCCCAGCATTTT.

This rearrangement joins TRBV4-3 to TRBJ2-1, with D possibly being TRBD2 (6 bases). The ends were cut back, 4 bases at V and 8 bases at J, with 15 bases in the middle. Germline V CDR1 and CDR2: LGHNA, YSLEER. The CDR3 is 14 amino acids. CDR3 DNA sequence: TGCGCCAGCAGCCGTTTATCCGGAGGGGATGAGCAGTTCTTC. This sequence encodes CASSRLSGGDEQFF.

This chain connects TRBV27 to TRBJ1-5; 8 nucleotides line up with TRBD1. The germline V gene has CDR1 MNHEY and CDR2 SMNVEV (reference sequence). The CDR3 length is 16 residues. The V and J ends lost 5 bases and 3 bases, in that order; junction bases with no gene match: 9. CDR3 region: CASSTRQGFSNQPQHF. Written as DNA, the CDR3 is TGTGCCAGCAGTACGCGACAGGGGTTCTCCAATCAGCCCCAGCATTTT.

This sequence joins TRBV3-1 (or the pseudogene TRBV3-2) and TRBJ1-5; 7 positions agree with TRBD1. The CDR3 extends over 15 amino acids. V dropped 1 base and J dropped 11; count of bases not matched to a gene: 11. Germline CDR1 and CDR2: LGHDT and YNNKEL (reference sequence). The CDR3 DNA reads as TGTGCCAGCAGCCAAGGGGACAGAACCCAATTAGCCCAGCATTTT. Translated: CASSQGDRTQLAQHF.

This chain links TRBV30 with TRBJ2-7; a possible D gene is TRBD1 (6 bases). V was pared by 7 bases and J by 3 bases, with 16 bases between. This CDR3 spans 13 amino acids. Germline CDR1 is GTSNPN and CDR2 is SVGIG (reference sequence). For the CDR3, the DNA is TGTGCCTTCAGCAAGGACAGTGTCTACGAGCAGTACTTC. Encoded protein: CAFSKDSVYEQYF.

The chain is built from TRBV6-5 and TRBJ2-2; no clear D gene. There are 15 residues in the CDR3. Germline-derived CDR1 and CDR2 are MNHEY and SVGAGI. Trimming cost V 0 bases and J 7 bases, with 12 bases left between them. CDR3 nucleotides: TGTGCCAGCAGTTACTCTTGGGCAGAGAACGGGGAGCTGTTTTTT. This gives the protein CASSYSWAENGELFF.

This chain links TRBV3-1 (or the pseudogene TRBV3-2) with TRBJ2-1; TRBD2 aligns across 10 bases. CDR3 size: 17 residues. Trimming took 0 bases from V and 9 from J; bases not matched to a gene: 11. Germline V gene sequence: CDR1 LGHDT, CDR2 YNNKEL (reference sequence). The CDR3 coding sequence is TGTGCCAGCAGCCAAGATTTAGAGCGGGAGGGTGATGGTGAGCAGTTCTTC. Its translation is CASSQDLEREGDGEQFF.

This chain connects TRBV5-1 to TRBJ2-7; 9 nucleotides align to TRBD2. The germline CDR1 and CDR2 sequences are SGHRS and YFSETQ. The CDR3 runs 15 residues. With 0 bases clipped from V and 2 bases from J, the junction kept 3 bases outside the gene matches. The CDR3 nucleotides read TGCGCCAGCAGCTTGGGTAGCGGGGGTACCTACGAGCAGTACTTC. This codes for CASSLGSGGTYEQYF.

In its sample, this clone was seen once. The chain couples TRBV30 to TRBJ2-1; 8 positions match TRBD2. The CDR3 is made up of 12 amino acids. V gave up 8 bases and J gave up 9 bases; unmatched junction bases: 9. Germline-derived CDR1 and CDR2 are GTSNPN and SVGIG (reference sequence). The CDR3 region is CALSGILGEQFF. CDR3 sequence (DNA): TGTGCCCTTAGCGGGATATTGGGTGAGCAGTTCTTC.

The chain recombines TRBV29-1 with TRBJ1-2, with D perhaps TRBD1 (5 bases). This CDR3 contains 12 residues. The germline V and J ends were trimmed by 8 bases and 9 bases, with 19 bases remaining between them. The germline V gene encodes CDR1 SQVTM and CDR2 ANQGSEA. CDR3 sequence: CSWGGAGGSYTF. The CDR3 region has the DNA TGCAGCTGGGGAGGGGCAGGCGGGAGCTACACCTTC.